What follows are 5 T cell receptor beta chains derived from one specimen sequenced in a study of identical twins. TCRdb redid the calling of the 5' RACE reads with MiXCR, one entry per CDR3 protein. The data show about 280,000 distinct CDR3 sequences, more than 6.5% seen once. These data also formed part of another study, on yellow fever vaccine responses in identical twins.

The sequencing sample was made of memory (CD45RO+) T cells sorted from blood. These receptors all stem from a woman aged 18-35 years in good health.

This clonotype was seen a few times. The genes are TRBV27 and TRBJ2-7; perhaps TRBD1 as D (6 bases). V dropped 2 bases and J dropped 5 bases, with 13 bases sitting between them. The CDR3 sequence is 14 residues long. Germline lookup yields CDR1 MNHEY and CDR2 SMNVEV (reference sequence). The CDR3 sequence is CASSLGTGTHEQYV. For the CDR3, the DNA is TGTGCCAGCAGTTTAGGTACAGGGACCCACGAGCAGTACGTC.

This clonotype was picked up many times. Possible read error: a much larger clone is one base away. The chain recombines TRBV12-3 or TRBV12-4 with TRBJ1-5; D perhaps matches TRBD1 (5 bases). The V and J ends lost 4 bases and 4 bases respectively, with 8 bases between them. The CDR3 is made up of 13 amino acids. The CDR3 DNA follows: TGTGCCAGCAGTTCTGGGGGGAATCAGCCCCAGCATTTT. Its protein product is CASSSGGNQPQHF.

This chain joins TRBV5-4 and TRBJ2-7; TRBD2 matches 10 bases. V shed 2 bases, J shed 0 bases, and the junction held 5 bases outside the gene matches. CDR1 and CDR2 (germline): SGHNT, YYREEE (reference sequence). The CDR3 is 16 residues long. This chain's CDR3 is CASSFPSGSLSYEQYF. The DNA of the CDR3 is TGTGCCAGCAGCTTCCCTAGCGGGAGTCTCTCCTACGAGCAGTACTTC.

CDR3 in DNA: TGTGCCACCAGCGGACAGGGCTACGAGCAGTACGTC. Its translation: CATSGQGYEQYV. This chain connects TRBV15 to TRBJ2-7; TRBD1 matches 8 bases. The CDR3 spans 12 residues. Germline V gene lookup returns CDR1 LNHNV and CDR2 YYDKDF (reference sequence). Trimming cost V 5 bases and J 3 bases; bases outside gene matches: 0.

The sample holds many counts of this clonotype. V gene TRBV7-8 combines with J gene TRBJ1-3; D is unclear. V lost 5 bases and J lost 1, with 15 bases in between. Germline values: CDR1 SGHVS, CDR2 FQNEAQ. The CDR3 has 16 residues. In DNA form, the CDR3 reads TGTGCCAGCAGCCTAGTAGACATGGGGTCTGGAAACACCATATATTTT. Translation: CASSLVDMGSGNTIYF.